The clone carrying this TCR beta chain occurred once. Per germline, CDR1 MGHDK and CDR2 SYGVNS. Trimming shortened V by 5 bases and J by 5 bases, and 9 bases separated the two germline ends. The CDR3 totals 12 residues. This table comes from immunoSEQ multiplex PCR, and its TCRdb copy is limited to in-frame clones, with some not included. The profile shows tens of thousands of clones, 80% to 90% of them singletons. This sample stems from a study of technical replicates of blood from a handful of donors. This receptor was identified in a human donor in good health. Some clones in this sample may be carry-over from other donors' samples. This rearrangement joins TRBV25-1 to TRBJ1-1; the D gene is possibly TRBD1 (6 bases). Sequenced: PBMCs. The CDR3 region is CASSIRGTEAFF. As DNA, the CDR3 is TGTGCCAGCAGTATCAGGGGAACTGAAGCTTTCTTT.